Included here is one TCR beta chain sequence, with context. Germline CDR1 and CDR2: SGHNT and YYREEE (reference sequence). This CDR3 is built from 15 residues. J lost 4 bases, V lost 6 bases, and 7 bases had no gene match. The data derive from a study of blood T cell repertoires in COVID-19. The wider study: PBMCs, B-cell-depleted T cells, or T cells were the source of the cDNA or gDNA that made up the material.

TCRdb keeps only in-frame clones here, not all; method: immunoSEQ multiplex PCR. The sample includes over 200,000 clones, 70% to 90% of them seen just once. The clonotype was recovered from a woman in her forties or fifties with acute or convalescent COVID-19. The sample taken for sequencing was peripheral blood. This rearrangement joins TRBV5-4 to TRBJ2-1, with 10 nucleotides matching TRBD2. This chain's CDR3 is CASNPSGSQYNEQFF. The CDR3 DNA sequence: TGTGCCAGCAACCCTAGCGGGAGTCAATACAATGAGCAGTTCTTC.